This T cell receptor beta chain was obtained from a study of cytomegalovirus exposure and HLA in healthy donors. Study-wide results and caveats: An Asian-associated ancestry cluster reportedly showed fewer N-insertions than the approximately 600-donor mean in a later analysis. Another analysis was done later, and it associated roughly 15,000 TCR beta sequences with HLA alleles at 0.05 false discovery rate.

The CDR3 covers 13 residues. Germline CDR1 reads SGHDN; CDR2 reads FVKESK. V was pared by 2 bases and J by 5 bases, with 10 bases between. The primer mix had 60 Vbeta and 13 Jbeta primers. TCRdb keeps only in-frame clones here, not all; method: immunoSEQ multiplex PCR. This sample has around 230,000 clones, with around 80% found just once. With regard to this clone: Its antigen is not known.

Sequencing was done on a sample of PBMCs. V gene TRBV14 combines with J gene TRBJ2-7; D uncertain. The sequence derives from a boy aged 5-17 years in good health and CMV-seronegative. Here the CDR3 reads CASSQPQVNEQYF. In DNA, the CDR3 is TGTGCCAGCAGCCAACCTCAGGTTAACGAGCAGTACTTC.